These T cell receptor beta chains were read from a single sample in a study of cytomegalovirus exposure and HLA in healthy donors. Sequenced by immunoSEQ multiplex PCR; TCRdb stores in-frame clones only, minus some. The sample records some 150,000 clones, roughly 90% being singletons. The sequenced sample consisted of PBMCs. These receptors were collected from a man aged 18-30 years in good health and CMV-seronegative. CDR3s include the opening cysteine and the closing phenylalanine or tryptophan. The D gene is left open where the match is weak. Clone size is given for some rows only: seen once, a few or many times, or a class if the clone is expanded.

>TRBJ1-3|-|-|14|TRBV10-3
TGTGCCATCAGGGCGGGCTCAGGAGGAAACACCATATATTTT
CAIRAGSGGNTIYF
>TRBJ2-1|TRBD2|-|20|TRBV10-1
TGCGCCAGCAGTGAGTTTGCCGGGACTAGCGGGAGGATACCCTACAATGAGCAGTTCTTC
CASSEFAGTSGRIPYNEQFF
>TRBJ1-5|-|-|14|TRBV6-5
TGTGCCAGCAGCCAGGTTCAAGGTAGGGGACCCCAGCATTTT
CASSQVQGRGPQHF
>TRBJ2-5|-|-|16|TRBV6-5
TGTGCCAGCAGTTACCTCCCGAGACAGGGAGGAGAGACCCAGTACTTC
CASSYLPRQGGETQYF
>TRBJ2-1|-|-|15|TRBV28
TGTGCCAGCAGAGGCGGAGGGAGCTCCTACAATGAGCAGTTCTTC
CASRGGGSSYNEQFF
>TRBJ2-1|-|-|16|TRBV9
TGTGCCAGCAGCGTAGAGGCGGGGACCCCCTACAATGAGCAGTTCTTC
CASSVEAGTPYNEQFF
>TRBJ2-3|TRBD2|-|21|TRBV7-8
TGTGCCAGCAGGTTGCAAAGGGGTAGCGGGGGGACCCCACATAGTCCAGATACGCAGTATTTT
CASRLQRGSGGTPHSPDTQYF
>TRBJ1-4|-|-|15|TRBV6-6
TGTGCCAGCAGTTCCCTACAGGGACCGAATGAAAAACTGTTTTTT
CASSSLQGPNEKLFF
>TRBJ1-1|TRBD1|-|14|TRBV6-5
TGTGCCAGCAGGTCGACAGGGGGAGTTACTGAAGCTTTCTTT
CASRSTGGVTEAFF
>TRBJ1-1|TRBD1|-|16|TRBV19
TGTGCCACCAGTCCCGGGACAGGGGGTTTTAACACTGAAGCTTTCTTT
CATSPGTGGFNTEAFF
>TRBJ1-1|-|-|16|TRBV5-6
TGTGCCAGCAGCTTGGTGGGGCTCAGGCGAGGCACTGAAGCTTTCTTT
CASSLVGLRRGTEAFF
>TRBJ1-4|-|-|15|TRBV4-3
TGCGCCAGCAGCATGTCCAACCCGGGTAATGAAAAACTGTTTTTT
CASSMSNPGNEKLFF
>TRBJ1-6|TRBD1|-|15|TRBV6-1
TGTGCCAGCAGACCGGGACAGGGGAATAATTCACCCCTCCACTTT
CASRPGQGNNSPLHF
>TRBJ2-1|TRBD1|-|11|TRBV9
TGTGCCAGCAGCAAGGGACAGGAGCAGTTCTTC
CASSKGQEQFF
>TRBJ2-5|TRBD1|once|17|TRBV7-8
TGTGCCAGCAGCTTAGTCGGTACAGGGGGCGCGGGAGAGACCCAGTACTTC
CASSLVGTGGAGETQYF
>TRBJ1-1|-|-|15|TRBV6-5
TGTGCCAGCAGTTACGGTAGCACTCTGAACACTGAAGCTTTCTTT
CASSYGSTLNTEAFF
>TRBJ1-4|TRBD1|-|16|TRBV9
TGTGCCAGCAGCCCCCACACAGGGGGCCGGTTGGGAAAACTGTTTTTT
CASSPHTGGRLGKLFF
>TRBJ1-1|TRBD1|-|15|TRBV6-5
TGTGCCAGCAGTTACGGTTCAACAGGGGGCACTGAAGCTTTCTTT
CASSYGSTGGTEAFF
>TRBJ1-2|-|-|16|TRBV14
TGTGCCAGCAGCGAAGAATCTCAGACAGATAACTATGGCTACACCTTC
CASSEESQTDNYGYTF
>TRBJ1-5|TRBD1|-|14|TRBV7-9
TGTGCCAGCAGCTTAGGGACAGGGAATCAGCCCCAGCATTTT
CASSLGTGNQPQHF
>TRBJ2-2|TRBD2|-|17|TRBV5-6
TGTGCCAGCACCCTGGTGGGGGCGGGAGGGCCGAACGGGGAGCTGTTTTTT
CASTLVGAGGPNGELFF
>TRBJ1-2|TRBD1|-|16|TRBV2
TGTGCCAGCAGGGGGGGACAGCCCGACTATAACTATGGCTACACCTTC
CASRGGQPDYNYGYTF
>TRBJ1-2|TRBD1|-|12|TRBV5-1
TGCGCCAGCAGGACAGGGTTCTATGGCTACACCTTC
CASRTGFYGYTF
>TRBJ2-7|TRBD1|-|15|TRBV9
TGTGCCAGCAGCCGTGGGGGACAGGGCCCCTACGAGCAGTACTTC
CASSRGGQGPYEQYF
>TRBJ2-2|-|-|15|TRBV9
TGTGCCAGCAGCCCCCTTAGCGGGAACACCGGGGAGCTGTTTTTT
CASSPLSGNTGELFF
>TRBJ2-7|TRBD1|-|16|TRBV23-1
TGCGCCAGCAGTCAAAACCCCCAGGGGGCCTCCTACGAGCAGTACTTC
CASSQNPQGASYEQYF